This is a list of T cell receptor beta chains from one sample in a study of cytomegalovirus exposure and HLA in healthy donors. Assay: immunoSEQ multiplex PCR; the TCRdb copy retains only in-frame clones and omits some. The sample has some 170,000 clones, 80% seen once; the top ten hold around 5%. Sequencing was performed on PBMCs. These receptors originate from a man younger than 40 in good health and CMV-seronegative. CDR3s include the opening cysteine and the closing phenylalanine or tryptophan. A D gene is named only where the DNA matches it firmly. Clone size is shown for a subset of rows, as once, few, many or a class of expanded clone.

TRBJ2-1 TRBD2 few TRBV28 CASRLTSGLYNEQFF TGTGCCAGCAGGTTGACTAGCGGGCTCTACAATGAGCAGTTCTTC
TRBJ2-1 - - TRBV6-4 CASSDWARNEQFF TGTGCCAGCAGTGATTGGGCCCGGAATGAGCAGTTCTTC
TRBJ1-4 TRBD1 - TRBV30 CAWSRTGRREKLFF TGTGCCTGGAGTCGGACAGGGCGGAGAGAAAAACTGTTTTTT
TRBJ2-7 - - TRBV30 CAWSGSGGSYYEQYF TGTGCCTGGAGTGGGTCAGGGGGGTCCTACTACGAGCAGTACTTC
TRBJ2-1 - - TRBV7-2 CASSLRGQSYNEQFF TGTGCCAGCAGCTTGCGAGGACAGTCCTACAATGAGCAGTTCTTC
TRBJ2-7 - - TRBV30 CAWRPGHSMYEQYF TGTGCCTGGAGACCGGGACATTCAATGTACGAGCAGTACTTC
TRBJ2-7 TRBD1 - TRBV30 CAWRGQDQPYEQYF TGTGCCTGGAGGGGACAGGATCAGCCCTACGAGCAGTACTTC
TRBJ2-7 - - TRBV20-1 CSALVPDEQYF TGCAGTGCCCTGGTTCCGGACGAGCAGTACTTC
TRBJ2-7 TRBD2 - TRBV19 CASSIGYWSGSEQYF TGTGCCAGTAGTATAGGTTACTGGAGCGGGAGCGAGCAGTACTTC
TRBJ1-2 - once TRBV28 CASSFRQLYGYTF TGTGCCAGCAGTTTTAGACAGCTTTATGGCTACACCTTC
TRBJ1-1 - - TRBV19 CASSILGSTEAFF TGTGCCAGTAGTATACTAGGGAGCACTGAAGCTTTCTTT
TRBJ1-6 - - TRBV7-9 CASSQGPGSRNSPLHF TGTGCCAGCAGTCAAGGGCCCGGGAGTAGGAATTCACCCCTCCACTTT
TRBJ2-7 - - TRBV30 CAWSVRGSSSYYEQYF TGTGCCTGGAGTGTACGGGGATCCAGTTCCTACTACGAGCAGTACTTC
TRBJ1-4 TRBD1 - TRBV9 CASSSSGGPPTNEKLFF TGTGCCAGCAGCTCCTCAGGGGGCCCCCCAACTAATGAAAAACTGTTTTTT
TRBJ2-2 TRBD2 - TRBV29-1 CSVCDAGEDAGELFF TGCAGCGTTTGTGATGCGGGAGAGGACGCCGGGGAGCTGTTTTTT
TRBJ2-1 - - TRBV9 CASSVGGGVYNEQFF TGTGCCAGCAGCGTCGGGGGAGGCGTGTACAATGAGCAGTTCTTC